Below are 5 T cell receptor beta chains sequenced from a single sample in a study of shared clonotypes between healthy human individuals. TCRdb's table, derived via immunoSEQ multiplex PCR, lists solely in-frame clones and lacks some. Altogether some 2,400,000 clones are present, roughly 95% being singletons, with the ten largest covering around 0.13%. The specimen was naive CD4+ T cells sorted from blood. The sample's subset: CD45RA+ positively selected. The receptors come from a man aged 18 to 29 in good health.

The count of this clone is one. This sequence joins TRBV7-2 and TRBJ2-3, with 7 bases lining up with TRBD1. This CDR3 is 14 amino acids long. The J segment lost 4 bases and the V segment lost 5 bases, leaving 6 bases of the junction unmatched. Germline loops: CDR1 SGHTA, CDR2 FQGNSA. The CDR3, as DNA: TGTGCCAGCAGCCCGGGACAGCGACCAGATACGCAGTATTTT. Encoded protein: CASSPGQRPDTQYF. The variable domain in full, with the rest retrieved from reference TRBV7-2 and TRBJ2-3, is GAGVSQSPSNKVTEKGKDVELRCDPISGHTALYWYRQSLGQGLEFLIYFQGNSAPDKSGLPSDRFSAERTGGSVSTLTIQRTQQEDSAVYLCASSPGQRPDTQYFGPGTRLTVL.

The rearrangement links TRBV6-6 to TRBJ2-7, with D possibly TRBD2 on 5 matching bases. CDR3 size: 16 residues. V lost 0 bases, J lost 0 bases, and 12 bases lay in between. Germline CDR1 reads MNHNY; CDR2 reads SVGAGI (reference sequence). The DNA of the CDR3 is TGTGCCAGCAGTTACTCGTCTAGCTCTCACTCCTACGAGCAGTACTTC. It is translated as CASSYSSSSHSYEQYF.

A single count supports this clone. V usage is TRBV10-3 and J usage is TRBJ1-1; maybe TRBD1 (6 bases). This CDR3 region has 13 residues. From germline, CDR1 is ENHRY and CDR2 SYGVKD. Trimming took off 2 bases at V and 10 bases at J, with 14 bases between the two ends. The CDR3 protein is CAISETQGPGAFF. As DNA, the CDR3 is TGTGCCATCAGTGAGACACAGGGCCCGGGAGCTTTCTTT.

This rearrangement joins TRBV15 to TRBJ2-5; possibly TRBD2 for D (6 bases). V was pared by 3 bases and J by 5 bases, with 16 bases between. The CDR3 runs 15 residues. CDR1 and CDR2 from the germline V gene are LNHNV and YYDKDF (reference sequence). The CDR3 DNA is TGTGCCACCAGCAGGCGACCGGGAGTATCGGAGACCCAGTACTTC. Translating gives CATSRRPGVSETQYF.

In DNA, the CDR3 is TGTGCCAGCAGCCTCCGAGGTGGAGGCGAGAATTCACCCCTCCACTTT. This sequence encodes CASSLRGGGENSPLHF. The chain carries TRBV5-6 and TRBJ1-6, with D unclear. The germline V gene has CDR1 SGHDT and CDR2 YYEEEE. V lost 4 bases to trimming and J lost 7 bases, with 18 bases between them. The CDR3 is 16 amino acids.